Listed here are 7 T cell receptor beta chains from one sample, sequenced in a study of blood T cell repertoires in COVID-19. This table comes from immunoSEQ multiplex PCR, and its TCRdb copy is limited to in-frame clones, with some not included. The sample lists a few hundred thousand clones; about 90% were seen once. Sequenced material: peripheral blood. These TCRs come from a woman in her 30s with COVID-19, enrolled during active disease.

The CDR3 loop reads CASTLAGRAYGYTF. The CDR3 DNA sequence: TGTGCCAGCACCCTGGCAGGGAGGGCCTATGGCTACACCTTC. The gene calls are TRBV6-6 and TRBJ1-2, with D possibly being TRBD1 (5 bases). Trimming took 7 bases from V and 4 from J, leaving 16 bases between them. The CDR3 is 14 residues long. The V gene's germline CDR1 is MNHNY and CDR2 SVGAGI (reference sequence).

With respect to this clone: The same CDR3 arises from other DNA sequences in this sample as well. The V call is TRBV11-2, the J call TRBJ2-7, with D perhaps TRBD2 (6 bases). This CDR3 has 15 residues. Germline V gives CDR1 SGHAT, CDR2 FQNNGV. V lost 0 bases to trimming and J lost 4 bases, with 13 bases between them. For the CDR3, the DNA is TGTGCCAGCAGCTTAGAACTGGCGGGGCCATACGAGCAGTACTTC. The encoded protein is CASSLELAGPYEQYF.

This clone was found a few times. V usage is TRBV5-4 and J usage is TRBJ1-3; D might be TRBD1 (6 bases). Trimming took 6 bases from V and 0 from J, leaving 19 bases between them. The CDR3 covers 17 residues. Germline CDR1 SGHNT, CDR2 YYREEE (reference sequence). The CDR3 loop is CASTRERGGRSGNTIYF. CDR3 DNA sequence: TGTGCCAGCACAAGAGAGAGAGGGGGTCGCTCTGGAAACACCATATATTTT.

The V gene is TRBV10-2, the J gene TRBJ1-5; D is possibly TRBD1 (6 bases). Trimming removed 4 bases at V and 6 bases at J, with 16 bases between. The germline V gene encodes CDR1 WSHSY and CDR2 SAAADI. The CDR3 runs to 15 residues. CDR3 in amino acids: CASSVARGGGQPQHF. The CDR3, as DNA: TGCGCCAGCAGTGTAGCGCGTGGGGGCGGTCAGCCCCAGCATTTT.

The chain couples TRBV28 to TRBJ1-2; TRBD1 is a possible D gene (6 bases). Germline V lookup: CDR1 MDHEN, CDR2 SYDVKM. The CDR3 extends over 14 amino acids. Between the trimmed V and J ends, which lost 5 bases and 6 bases, there was a span of 16 bases. The CDR3 DNA follows: TGTGCCAGCAGTGCAGCCGGGACACCGCATGGCTACACCTTC. It translates to CASSAAGTPHGYTF.

This clone was counted between two and nine times. V gene TRBV7-2 combines with J gene TRBJ1-5; TRBD1 matches at 9 bases. Germline assignment: CDR1 SGHTA and CDR2 FQGNSA. This CDR3 has 15 residues. V lost 1 base to trimming and J lost 2 bases; unmatched junction nucleotides: 0. CDR3: CASSLGDRGNQPQHF. Written as DNA, the CDR3 is TGTGCCAGCAGCTTAGGGGACAGGGGCAATCAGCCCCAGCATTTT.

V gene TRBV5-1 combines with J gene TRBJ2-7; unclear D gene. V lost 0 bases and J 3 bases, leaving 10 bases between the germline ends. Germline V gives CDR1 SGHRS, CDR2 YFSETQ. The CDR3 runs to 14 residues. CDR3 in amino acids: CASSLGVSGYEQYF. Here the CDR3 DNA reads TGCGCCAGCAGCTTGGGAGTGTCTGGCTACGAGCAGTACTTC.